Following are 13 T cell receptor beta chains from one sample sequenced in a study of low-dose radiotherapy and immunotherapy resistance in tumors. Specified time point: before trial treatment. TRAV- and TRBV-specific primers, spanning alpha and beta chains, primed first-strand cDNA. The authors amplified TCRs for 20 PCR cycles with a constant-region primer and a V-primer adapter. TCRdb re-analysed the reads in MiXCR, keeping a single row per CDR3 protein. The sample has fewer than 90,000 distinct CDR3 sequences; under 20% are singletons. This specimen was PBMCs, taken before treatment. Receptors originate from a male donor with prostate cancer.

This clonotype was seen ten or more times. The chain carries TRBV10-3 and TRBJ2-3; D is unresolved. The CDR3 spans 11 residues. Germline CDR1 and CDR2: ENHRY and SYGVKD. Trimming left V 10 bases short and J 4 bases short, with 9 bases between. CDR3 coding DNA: TGTGCCACCGGACGAGCAGATACGCAGTATTTT. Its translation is CATGRADTQYF.

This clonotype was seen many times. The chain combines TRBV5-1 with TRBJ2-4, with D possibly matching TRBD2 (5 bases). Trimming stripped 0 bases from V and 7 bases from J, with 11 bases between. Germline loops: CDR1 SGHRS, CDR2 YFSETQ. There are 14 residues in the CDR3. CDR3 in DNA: TGCGCCAGCAGCTTGGGACAAACGGGGAACATTCAGTACTTC. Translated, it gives CASSLGQTGNIQYF.

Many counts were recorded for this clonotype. In DNA form, the CDR3 reads TGTGCCAGCAGCCAAGAGACCCAGTACTTC. This sequence encodes CASSQETQYF. V usage is TRBV6-2 or TRBV6-3 and J usage is TRBJ2-5; no reliable D call. The germline CDR1 and CDR2 sequences are MNHEY and SVGEGT. The CDR3 is 10 residues long. The ends were cut back, 6 bases at V and 1 base at J, with 0 bases in the middle.

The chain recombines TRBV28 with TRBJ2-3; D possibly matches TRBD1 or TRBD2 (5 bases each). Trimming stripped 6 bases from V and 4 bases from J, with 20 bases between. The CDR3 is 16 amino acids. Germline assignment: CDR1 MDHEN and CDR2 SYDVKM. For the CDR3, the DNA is TGTGCCAGCAGGAGGACCAGGATTCGGGGCCCAGATACGCAGTATTTT. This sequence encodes CASRRTRIRGPDTQYF.

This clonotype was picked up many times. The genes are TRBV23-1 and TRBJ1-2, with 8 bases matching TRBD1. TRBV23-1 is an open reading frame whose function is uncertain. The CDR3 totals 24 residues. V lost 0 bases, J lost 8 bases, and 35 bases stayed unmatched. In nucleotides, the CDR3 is TGCGCCAGCAGTCAATCGAGGGGGACGAGGGATAGCAAGGGACAGGAGAACCGCCGGGAGGGCTACACCTTC. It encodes CASSQSRGTRDSKGQENRREGYTF.

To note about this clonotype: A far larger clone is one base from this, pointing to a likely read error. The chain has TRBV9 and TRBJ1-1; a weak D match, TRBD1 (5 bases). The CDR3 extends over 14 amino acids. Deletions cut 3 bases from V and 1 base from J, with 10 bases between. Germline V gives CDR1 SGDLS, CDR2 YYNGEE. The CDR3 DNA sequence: TGTGCCAGCAGCGCGGACACAACGAACACTGAAGCTTTCTTT. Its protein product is CASSADTTNTEAFF.

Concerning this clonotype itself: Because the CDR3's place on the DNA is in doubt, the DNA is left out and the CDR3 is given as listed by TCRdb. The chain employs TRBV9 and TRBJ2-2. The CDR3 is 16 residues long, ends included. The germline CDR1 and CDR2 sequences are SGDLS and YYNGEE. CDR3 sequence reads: CASSVGWGNTGELFFF.

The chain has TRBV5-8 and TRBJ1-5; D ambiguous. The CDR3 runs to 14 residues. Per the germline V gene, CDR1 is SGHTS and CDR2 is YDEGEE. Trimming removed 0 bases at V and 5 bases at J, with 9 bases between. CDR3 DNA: TGTGCCAGCAGCTTGGACCGGGAGGATCAGCCCCAGCATTTT. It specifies CASSLDREDQPQHF.

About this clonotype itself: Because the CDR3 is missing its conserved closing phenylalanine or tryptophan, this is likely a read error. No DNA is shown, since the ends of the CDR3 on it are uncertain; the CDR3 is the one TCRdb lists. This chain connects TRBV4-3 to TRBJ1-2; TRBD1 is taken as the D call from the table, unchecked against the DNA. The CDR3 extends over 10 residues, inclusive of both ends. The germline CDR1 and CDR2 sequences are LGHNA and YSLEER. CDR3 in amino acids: CASSQEGQPS.

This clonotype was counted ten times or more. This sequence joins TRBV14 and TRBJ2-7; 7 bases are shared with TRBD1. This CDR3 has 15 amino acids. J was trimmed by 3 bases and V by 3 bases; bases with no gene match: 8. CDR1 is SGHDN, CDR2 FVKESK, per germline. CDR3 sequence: CASSHMGTEIYEQYF. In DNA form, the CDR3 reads TGTGCCAGCAGCCACATGGGGACAGAAATCTACGAGCAGTACTTC.

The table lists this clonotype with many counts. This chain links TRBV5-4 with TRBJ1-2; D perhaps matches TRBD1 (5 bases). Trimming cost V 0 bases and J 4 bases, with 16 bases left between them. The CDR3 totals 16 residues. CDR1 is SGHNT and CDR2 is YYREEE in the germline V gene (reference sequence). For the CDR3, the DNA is TGTGCCAGCAGCTTGGCGGGCGGCAGGGTCGGCTATGGCTACACCTTC. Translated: CASSLAGGRVGYGYTF.

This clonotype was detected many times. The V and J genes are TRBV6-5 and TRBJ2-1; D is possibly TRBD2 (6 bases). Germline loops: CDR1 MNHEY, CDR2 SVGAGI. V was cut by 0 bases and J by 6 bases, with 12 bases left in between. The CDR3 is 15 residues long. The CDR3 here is CASSYSMVGGNEQFF. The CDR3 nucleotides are TGTGCCAGCAGTTACTCCATGGTGGGGGGCAATGAGCAGTTCTTC.

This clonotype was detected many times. CDR3 sequence (DNA): TGTGCCAGCAGCTTGGAAGGGGGGGCTTATAATGAGCAGTTCTTC. Amino acids: CASSLEGGAYNEQFF. This chain connects TRBV5-4 to TRBJ2-1, with D perhaps TRBD2 (7 bases). CDR1 SGHNT and CDR2 YYREEE come from the germline V gene (reference sequence). Trimming took off 0 bases at V and 7 bases at J, with 14 bases between the two ends. This CDR3 is 15 amino acids long.